This TCR beta chain was captured in a study of blood T cell repertoires in COVID-19. About the study: Sites across the United States, Italy and Spain contributed samples from acute and convalescent COVID-19.

This CDR3 comprises 12 residues. With 4 bases clipped from V and 12 bases from J, the junction kept 5 bases outside the gene matches. Germline V gene lookup returns CDR1 MNHEY and CDR2 SMNVEV (reference sequence). Per the original data handling: For nucleated cells, counts were estimated from reference gene primer amplification. Method: immunoSEQ multiplex PCR; TCRdb's copy keeps in-frame clones and lacks some. The V and J calls and clone size come from that table; D and trimming were worked out from the DNA. The profile shows about 220,000 clones, 65% to 85% of them singletons. The receptor's source is a human donor in a cohort sampled during active COVID-19. The rearrangement links TRBV27 to TRBJ2-7, with 11 positions matching TRBD1. The sequencing sample was made of peripheral blood. CDR3 protein: CASSWDRGVMYF. DNA of the CDR3: TGTGCCAGCAGTTGGGACAGGGGGGTTATGTACTTC.